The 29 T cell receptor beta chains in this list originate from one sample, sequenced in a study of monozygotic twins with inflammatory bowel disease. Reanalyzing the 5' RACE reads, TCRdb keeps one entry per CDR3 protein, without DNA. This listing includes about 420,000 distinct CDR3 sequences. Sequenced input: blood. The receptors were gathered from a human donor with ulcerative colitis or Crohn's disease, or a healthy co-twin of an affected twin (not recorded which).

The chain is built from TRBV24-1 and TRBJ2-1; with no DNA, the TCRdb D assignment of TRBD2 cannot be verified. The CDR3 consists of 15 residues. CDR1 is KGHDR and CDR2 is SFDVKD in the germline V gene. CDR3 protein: CATSDRLAGLDEQFF.

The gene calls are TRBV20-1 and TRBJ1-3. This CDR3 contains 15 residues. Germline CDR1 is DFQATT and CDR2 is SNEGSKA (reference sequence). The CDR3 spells CSARDLARSGNTIYF.

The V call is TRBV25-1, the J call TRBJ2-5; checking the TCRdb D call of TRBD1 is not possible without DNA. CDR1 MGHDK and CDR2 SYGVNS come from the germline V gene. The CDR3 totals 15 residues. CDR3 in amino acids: CASIGSRGVEETQYF.

The CDR3 loop reads CASSFQGFEKLFF. V is TRBV11-2 and J is TRBJ1-4; TCRdb proposes TRBD1, but this gene call is untestable without DNA. In germline, CDR1 is SGHAT, CDR2 FQNNGV. This CDR3 has 13 residues. Full variable domain (rest looked up from reference TRBV11-2 and TRBJ1-4): EAGVAQSPRYKIIEKRQSVAFWCNPISGHATLYWYQQILGQGPKLLIQFQNNGVVDDSQLPKDRFSAERLKGVDSTLKIQPAKLEDSAVYLCASSFQGFEKLFFGSGTQLSVL.

This CDR3 is CASSLQGLYTEAFF. The J gene is TRBJ1-1, the V gene TRBV5-1; lacking DNA, the TRBD1 call made by TCRdb goes unchecked. The CDR3 is 14 amino acids. Germline V CDR1 and CDR2: SGHRS, YFSETQ.

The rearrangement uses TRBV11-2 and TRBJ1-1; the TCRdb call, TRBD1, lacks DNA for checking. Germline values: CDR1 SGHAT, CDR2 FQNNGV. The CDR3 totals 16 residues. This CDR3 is CASSSRQGATNTEAFF.

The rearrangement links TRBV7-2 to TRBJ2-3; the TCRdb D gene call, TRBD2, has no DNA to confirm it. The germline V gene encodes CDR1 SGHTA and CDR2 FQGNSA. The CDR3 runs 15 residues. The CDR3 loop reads CASSWGTRLSDTQYF.

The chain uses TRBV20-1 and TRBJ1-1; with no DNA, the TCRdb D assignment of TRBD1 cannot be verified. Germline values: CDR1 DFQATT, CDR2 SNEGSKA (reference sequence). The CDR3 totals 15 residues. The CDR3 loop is CSARDTTGRNTEAFF.

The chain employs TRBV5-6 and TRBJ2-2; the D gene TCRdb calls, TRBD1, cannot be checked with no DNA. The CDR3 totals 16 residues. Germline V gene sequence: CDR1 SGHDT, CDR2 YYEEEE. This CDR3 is CASSGPSGRGTGELFF. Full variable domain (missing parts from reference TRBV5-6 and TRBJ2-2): DAGVTQSPTHLIKTRGQQVTLRCSPKSGHDTVSWYQQALGQGPQFIFQYYEEEERQRGNFPDRFSGHQFPNYSSELNVNALLLGDSALYLCASSGPSGRGTGELFFGEGSRLTVL.

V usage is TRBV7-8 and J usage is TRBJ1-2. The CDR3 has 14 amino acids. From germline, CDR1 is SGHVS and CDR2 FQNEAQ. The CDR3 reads CASSFLGGGDGYTF.

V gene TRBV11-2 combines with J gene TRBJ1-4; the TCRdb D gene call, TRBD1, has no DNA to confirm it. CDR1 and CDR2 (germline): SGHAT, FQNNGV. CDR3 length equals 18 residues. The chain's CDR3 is CASSLGTLVGRTGEKLFF.

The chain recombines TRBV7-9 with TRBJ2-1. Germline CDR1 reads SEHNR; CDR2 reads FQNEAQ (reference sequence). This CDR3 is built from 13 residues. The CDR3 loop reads CASNGVLGNEQFF.

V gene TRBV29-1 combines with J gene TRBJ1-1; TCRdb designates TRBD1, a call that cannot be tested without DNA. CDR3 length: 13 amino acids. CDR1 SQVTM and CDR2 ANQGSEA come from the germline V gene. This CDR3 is CSVAPKLNTEAFF.

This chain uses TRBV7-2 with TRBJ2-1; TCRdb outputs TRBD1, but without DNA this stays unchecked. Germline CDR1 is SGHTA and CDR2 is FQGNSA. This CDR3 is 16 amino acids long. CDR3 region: CASSLEHPGGYNEQFF.

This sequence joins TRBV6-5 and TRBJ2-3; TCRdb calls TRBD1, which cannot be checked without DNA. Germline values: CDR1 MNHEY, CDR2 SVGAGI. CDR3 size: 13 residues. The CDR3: CATTDRALGTQYF.

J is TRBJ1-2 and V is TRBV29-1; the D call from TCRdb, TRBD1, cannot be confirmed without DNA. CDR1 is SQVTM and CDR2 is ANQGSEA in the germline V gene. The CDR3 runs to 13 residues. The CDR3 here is CSIRGYGNYGYTF.

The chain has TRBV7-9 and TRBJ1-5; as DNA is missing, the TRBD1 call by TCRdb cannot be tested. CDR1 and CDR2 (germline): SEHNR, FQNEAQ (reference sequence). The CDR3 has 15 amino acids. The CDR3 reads CASSATGTSNQPQHF.

The CDR3 here is CASSFSYGYTF. This chain connects TRBV12-3 or TRBV12-4 to TRBJ1-2. The length of the CDR3 is 11 residues.

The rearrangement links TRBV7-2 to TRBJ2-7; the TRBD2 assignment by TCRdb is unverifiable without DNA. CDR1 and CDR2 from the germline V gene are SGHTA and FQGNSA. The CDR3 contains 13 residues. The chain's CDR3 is CASSSSGSYEQYF.

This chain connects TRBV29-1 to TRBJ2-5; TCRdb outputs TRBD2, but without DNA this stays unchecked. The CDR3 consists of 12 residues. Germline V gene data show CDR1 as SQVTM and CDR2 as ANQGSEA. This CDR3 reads CSVVSREETQYF. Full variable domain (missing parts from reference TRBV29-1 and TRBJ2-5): SAVISQKPSRDICQRGTSLTIQCQVDSQVTMMFWYRQQPGQSLTLIATANQGSEATYESGFVIDKFPISRPNLTFSTLTVSNMSPEDSSIYLCSVVSREETQYFGPGTRLLVL.

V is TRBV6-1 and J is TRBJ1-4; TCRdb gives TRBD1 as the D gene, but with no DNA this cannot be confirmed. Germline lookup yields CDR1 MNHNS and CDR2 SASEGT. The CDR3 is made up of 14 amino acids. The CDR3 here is CASSGDILNEKLFF.

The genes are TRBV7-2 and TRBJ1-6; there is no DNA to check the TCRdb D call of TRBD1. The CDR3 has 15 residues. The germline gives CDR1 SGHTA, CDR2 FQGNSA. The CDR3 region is CASSSRDREYSPLHF.

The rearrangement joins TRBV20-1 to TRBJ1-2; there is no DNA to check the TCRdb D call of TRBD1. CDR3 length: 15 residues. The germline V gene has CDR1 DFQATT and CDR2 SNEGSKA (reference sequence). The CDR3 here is CSARDPQTGFYGYTF.

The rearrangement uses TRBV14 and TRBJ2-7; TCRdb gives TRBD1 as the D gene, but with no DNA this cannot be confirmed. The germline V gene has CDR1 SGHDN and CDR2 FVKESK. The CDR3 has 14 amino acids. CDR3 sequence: CASSQETRGKEQYF.

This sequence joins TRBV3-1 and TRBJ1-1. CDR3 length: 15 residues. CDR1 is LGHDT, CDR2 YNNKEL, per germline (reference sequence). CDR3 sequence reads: CASSQKAEANTEAFF.

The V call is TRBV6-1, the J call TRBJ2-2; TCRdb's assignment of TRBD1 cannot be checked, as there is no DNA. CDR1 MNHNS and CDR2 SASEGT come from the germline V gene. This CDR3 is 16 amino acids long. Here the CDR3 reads CASSLTRGGNTGELFF.

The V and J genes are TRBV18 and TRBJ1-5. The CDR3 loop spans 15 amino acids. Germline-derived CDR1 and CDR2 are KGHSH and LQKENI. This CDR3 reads CASSHRADNYQPQHF.

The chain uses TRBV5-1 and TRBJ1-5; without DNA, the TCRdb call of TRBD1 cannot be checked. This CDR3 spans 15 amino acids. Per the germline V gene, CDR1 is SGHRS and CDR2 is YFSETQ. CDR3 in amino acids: CASSLGTESNQPQHF.

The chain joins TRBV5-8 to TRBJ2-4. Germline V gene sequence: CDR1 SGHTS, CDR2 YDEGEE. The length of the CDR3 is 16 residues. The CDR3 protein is CASSFRLLGSQNIQYF.